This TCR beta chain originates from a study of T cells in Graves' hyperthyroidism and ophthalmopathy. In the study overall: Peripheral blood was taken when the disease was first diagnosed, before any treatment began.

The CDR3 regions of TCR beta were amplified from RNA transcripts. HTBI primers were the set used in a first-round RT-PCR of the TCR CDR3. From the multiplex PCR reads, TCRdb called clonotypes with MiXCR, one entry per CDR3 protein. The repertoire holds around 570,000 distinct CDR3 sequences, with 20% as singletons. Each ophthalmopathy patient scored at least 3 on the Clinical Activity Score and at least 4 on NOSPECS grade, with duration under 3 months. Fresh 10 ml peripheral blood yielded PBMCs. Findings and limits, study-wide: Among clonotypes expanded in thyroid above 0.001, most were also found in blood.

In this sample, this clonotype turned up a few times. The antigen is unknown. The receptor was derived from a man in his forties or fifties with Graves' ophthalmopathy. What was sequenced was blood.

Here the CDR3 DNA reads TGTGCCAGCAGCACTACCCCCGGGACACGAGAGACCCAGTACTTC. It encodes CASSTTPGTRETQYF. The chain is built from TRBV7-3 and TRBJ2-5; tentative D call: TRBD1 (6 bases). V was clipped by 5 bases and J by 4 bases, with 17 bases between them. Looked up from germline, CDR1 is SGHTA and CDR2 is FQGTGA. The CDR3 runs to 15 residues.